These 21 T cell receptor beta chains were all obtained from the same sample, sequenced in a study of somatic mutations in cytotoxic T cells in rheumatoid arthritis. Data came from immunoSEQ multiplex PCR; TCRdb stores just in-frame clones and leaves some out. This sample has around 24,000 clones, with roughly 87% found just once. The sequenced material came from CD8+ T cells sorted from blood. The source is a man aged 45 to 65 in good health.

CDR3 DNA: TGTGCCAGCAGCTTGGGTAGTACTCAGGGCGGGGAGCTGTTTTTT. It codes for CASSLGSTQGGELFF. V usage is TRBV7-6 and J usage is TRBJ2-2; D might be TRBD1 (5 bases). Germline values: CDR1 SGHVS, CDR2 FNYEAQ. The V and J ends lost 3 bases and 7 bases respectively, with 15 bases between them. The CDR3 extends over 15 amino acids.

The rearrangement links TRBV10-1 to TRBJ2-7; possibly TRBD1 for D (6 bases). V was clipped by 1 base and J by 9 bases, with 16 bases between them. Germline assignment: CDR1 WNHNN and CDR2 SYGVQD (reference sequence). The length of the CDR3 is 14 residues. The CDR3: CASSEFNSRGTQYF. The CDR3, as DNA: TGCGCCAGCAGTGAGTTTAACTCGAGGGGGACGCAGTACTTC.

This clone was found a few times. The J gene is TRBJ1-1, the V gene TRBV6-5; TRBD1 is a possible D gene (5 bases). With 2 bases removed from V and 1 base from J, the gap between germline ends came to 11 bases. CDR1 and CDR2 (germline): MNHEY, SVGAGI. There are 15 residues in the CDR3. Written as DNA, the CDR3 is TGTGCCAGCAGTTACCGACAGTTTGCGAACACTGAAGCTTTCTTT. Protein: CASSYRQFANTEAFF.

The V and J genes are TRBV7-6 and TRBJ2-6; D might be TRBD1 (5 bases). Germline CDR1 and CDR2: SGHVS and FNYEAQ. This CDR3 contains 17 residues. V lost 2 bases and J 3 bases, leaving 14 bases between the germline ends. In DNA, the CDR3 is TGTGCCAGCAGCTTAACAATAGGGGTTGGTGGGGCCAACGTCCTGACTTTC. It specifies CASSLTIGVGGANVLTF.

DNA for the CDR3: TGTGCCAGCAGCGGCCATCTTCGGAAGACTGAAGCTTTCTTT. Translated: CASSGHLRKTEAFF. The chain links TRBV7-9 to TRBJ1-1, with no clear D. Trimming stripped 5 bases from V and 5 bases from J, with 15 bases between. This CDR3 contains 14 residues. Germline V lookup: CDR1 SEHNR, CDR2 FQNEAQ (reference sequence).

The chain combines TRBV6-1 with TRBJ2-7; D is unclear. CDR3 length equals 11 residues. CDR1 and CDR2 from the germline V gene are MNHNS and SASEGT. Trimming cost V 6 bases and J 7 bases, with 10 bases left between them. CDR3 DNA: TGTGCCAGCAGAGGGCTGGGAGAGCAGTACTTC. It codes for CASRGLGEQYF.

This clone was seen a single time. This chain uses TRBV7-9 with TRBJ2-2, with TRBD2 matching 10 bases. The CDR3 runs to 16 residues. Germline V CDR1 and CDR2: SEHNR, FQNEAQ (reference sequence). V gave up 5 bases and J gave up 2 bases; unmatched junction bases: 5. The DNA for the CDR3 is TGTGCCAGCAGCCCCGCTAGCGGGGGAAACACCGGGGAGCTGTTTTTT. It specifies CASSPASGGNTGELFF.

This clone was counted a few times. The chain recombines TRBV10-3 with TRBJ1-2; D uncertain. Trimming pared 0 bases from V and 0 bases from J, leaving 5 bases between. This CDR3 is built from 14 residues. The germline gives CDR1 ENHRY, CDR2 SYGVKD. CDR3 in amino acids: CAISESPPNYGYTF. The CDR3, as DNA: TGTGCCATCAGTGAGTCGCCCCCTAACTATGGCTACACCTTC.

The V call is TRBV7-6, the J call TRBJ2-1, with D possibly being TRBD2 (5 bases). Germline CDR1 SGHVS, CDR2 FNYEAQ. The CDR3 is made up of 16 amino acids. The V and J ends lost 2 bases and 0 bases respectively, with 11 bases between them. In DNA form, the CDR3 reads TGTGCCAGCAGCTTACTGCGGGCTAGCTCCTACAATGAGCAGTTCTTC. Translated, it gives CASSLLRASSYNEQFF. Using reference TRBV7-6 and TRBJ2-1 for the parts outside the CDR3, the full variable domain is GAGVSQSPRYKVTKRGQDVALRCDPISGHVSLYWYRQALGQGPEFLTYFNYEAQQDKSGLPNDRFSAERPEGSISTLTIQRTEQRDSAMYRCASSLLRASSYNEQFFGPGTRLTVL.

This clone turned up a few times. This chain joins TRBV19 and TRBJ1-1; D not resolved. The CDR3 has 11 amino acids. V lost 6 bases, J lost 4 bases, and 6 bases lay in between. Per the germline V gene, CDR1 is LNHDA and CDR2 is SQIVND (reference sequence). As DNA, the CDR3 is TGTGCCAGTAGGACGAGCACTGAAGCTTTCTTT. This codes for CASRTSTEAFF.

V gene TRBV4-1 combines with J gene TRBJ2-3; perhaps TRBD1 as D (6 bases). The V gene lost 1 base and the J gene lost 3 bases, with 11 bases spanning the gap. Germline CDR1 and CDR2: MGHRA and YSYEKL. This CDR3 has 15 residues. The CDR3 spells CASSQGAGETDTQYF. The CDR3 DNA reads TGCGCCAGCAGCCAAGGGGCAGGGGAGACAGATACGCAGTATTTT.

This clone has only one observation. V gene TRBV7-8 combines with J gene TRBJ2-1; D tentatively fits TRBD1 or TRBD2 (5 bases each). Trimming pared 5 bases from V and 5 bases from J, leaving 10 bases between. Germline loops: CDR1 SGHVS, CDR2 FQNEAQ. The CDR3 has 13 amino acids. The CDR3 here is CASSISGHNEQFF. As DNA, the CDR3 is TGTGCCAGCAGCATATCGGGACACAATGAGCAGTTCTTC.

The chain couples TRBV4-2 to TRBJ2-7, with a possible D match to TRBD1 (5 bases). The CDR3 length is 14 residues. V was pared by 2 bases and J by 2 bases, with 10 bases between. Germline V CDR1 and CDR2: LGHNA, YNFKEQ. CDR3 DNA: TGTGCCAGCAGCCAATCTGGACAAACCTACGAGCAGTACTTC. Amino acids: CASSQSGQTYEQYF.

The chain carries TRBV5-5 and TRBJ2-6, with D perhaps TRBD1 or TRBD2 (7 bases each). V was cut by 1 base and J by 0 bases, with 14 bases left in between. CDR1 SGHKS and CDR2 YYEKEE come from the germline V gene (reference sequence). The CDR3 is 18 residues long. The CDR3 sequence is CASSLRQGDYSGANVLTF. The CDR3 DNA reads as TGTGCCAGCAGCTTGCGCCAGGGGGACTACTCTGGGGCCAACGTCCTGACTTTC.

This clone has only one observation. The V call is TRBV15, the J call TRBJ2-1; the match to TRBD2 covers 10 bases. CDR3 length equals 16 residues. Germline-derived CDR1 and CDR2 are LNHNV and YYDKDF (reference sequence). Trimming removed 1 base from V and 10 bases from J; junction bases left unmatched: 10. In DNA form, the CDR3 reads TGTGCCACCAGCAGAGCCGCGAGCGGGAGGGCCCAGGAGCAGTTCTTC. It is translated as CATSRAASGRAQEQFF.

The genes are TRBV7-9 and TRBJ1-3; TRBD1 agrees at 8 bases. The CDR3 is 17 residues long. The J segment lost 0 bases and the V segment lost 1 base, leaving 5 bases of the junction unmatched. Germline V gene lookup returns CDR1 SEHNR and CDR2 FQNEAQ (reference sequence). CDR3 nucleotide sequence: TGTGCCAGCAGCTTAGAGGACAGGGACAACTCTGGAAACACCATATATTTT. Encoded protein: CASSLEDRDNSGNTIYF.

The CDR3 loop is CASSPRQGVRSSYEQYF. For the CDR3, the DNA is TGTGCCAGCAGTCCACGCCAGGGGGTTCGAAGCTCCTACGAGCAGTACTTC. J is TRBJ2-7 and V is TRBV28; TRBD1 aligns across 7 bases. CDR3 size: 17 residues. Losses at the gene ends were 5 bases for V and 0 bases for J; bases not matched to a gene: 13. Germline V gene data show CDR1 as MDHEN and CDR2 as SYDVKM.

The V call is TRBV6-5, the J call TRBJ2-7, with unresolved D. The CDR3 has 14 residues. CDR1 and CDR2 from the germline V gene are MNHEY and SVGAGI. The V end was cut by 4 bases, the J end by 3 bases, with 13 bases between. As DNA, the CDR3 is TGTGCCAGCAGTTCCGGTGAAGAAGGCTACGAGCAGTACTTC. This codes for CASSSGEEGYEQYF.

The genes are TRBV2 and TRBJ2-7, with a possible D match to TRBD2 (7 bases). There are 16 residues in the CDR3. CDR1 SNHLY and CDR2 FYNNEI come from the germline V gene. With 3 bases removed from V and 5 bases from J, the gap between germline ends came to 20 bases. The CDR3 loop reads CASSDLGRGGTDEQYF. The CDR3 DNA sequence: TGTGCCAGCAGTGATCTAGGGAGGGGGGGGACGGACGAGCAGTACTTC.

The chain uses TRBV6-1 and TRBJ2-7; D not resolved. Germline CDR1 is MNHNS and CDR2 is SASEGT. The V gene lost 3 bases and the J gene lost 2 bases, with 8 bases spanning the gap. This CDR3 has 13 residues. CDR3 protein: CASSESDTYEQYF. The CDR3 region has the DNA TGTGCCAGCAGTGAGTCAGACACCTACGAGCAGTACTTC.

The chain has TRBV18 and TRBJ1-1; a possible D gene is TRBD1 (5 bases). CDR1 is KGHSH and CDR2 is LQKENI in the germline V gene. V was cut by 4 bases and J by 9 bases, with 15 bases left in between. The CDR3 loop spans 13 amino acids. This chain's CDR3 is CASSLRDREKAFF. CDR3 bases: TGTGCCAGCTCACTACGAGACAGAGAGAAAGCTTTCTTT. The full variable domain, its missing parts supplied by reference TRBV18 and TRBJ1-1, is NAGVMQNPRHLVRRRGQEARLRCSPMKGHSHVYWYRQLPEEGLKFMVYLQKENIIDESGMPKERFSAEFPKEGPSILRIQQVVRGDSAAYFCASSLRDREKAFFGQGTRLTVV.